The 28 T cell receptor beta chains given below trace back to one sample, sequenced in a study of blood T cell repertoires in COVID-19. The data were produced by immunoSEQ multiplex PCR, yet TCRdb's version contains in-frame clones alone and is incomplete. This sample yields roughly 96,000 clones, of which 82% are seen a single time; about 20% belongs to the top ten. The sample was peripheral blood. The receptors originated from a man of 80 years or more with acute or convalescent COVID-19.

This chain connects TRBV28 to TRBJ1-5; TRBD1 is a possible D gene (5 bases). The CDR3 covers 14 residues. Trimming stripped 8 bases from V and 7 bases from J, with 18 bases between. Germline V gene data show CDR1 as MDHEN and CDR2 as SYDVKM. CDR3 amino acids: CASVAGYQGQPQHF. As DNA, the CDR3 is TGTGCCAGCGTCGCAGGGTATCAGGGCCAGCCCCAGCATTTT.

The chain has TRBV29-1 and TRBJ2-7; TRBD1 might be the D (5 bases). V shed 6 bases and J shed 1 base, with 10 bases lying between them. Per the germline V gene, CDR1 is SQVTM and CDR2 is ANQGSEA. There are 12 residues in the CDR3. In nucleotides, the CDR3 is TGCAGCGTGACAGCTTCTTCCTACGAGCAGTACTTC. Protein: CSVTASSYEQYF.

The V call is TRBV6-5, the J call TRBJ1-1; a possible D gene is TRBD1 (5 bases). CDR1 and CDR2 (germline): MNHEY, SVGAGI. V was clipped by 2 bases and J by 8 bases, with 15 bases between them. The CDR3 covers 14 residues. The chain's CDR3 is CASSYGRASTEAFF. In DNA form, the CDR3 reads TGTGCCAGCAGTTACGGCAGGGCGTCAACAGAAGCTTTCTTT.

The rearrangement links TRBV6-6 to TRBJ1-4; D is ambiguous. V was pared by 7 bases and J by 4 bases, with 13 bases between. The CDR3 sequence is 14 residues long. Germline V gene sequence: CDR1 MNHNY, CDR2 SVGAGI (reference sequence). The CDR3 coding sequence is TGTGCCAGCACCAAGGAGGTCTTTAATGAAAAACTGTTTTTT. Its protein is CASTKEVFNEKLFF.

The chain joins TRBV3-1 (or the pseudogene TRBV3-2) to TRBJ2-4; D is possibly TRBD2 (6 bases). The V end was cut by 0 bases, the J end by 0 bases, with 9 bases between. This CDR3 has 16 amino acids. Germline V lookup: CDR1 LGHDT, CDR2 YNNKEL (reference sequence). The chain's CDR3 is CASSQDGGLAKNIQYF. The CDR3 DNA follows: TGTGCCAGCAGCCAAGATGGGGGACTAGCCAAAAACATTCAGTACTTC.

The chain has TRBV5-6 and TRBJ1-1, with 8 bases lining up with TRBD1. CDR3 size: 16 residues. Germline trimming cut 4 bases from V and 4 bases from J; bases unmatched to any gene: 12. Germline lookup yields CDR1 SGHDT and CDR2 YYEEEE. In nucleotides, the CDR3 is TGTGCCAGCAGCCCAAATCTCAGGGGGCTAGGCACTGAAGCTTTCTTT. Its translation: CASSPNLRGLGTEAFF.

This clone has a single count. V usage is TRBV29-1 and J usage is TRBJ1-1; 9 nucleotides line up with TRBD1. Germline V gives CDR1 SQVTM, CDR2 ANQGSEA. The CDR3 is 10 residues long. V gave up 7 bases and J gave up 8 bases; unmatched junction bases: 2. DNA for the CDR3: TGCAGCGGGGGGACAGGGGAAGCTTTCTTT. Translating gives CSGGTGEAFF. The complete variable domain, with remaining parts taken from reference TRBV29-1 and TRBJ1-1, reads SAVISQKPSRDICQRGTSLTIQCQVDSQVTMMFWYRQQPGQSLTLIATANQGSEATYESGFVIDKFPISRPNLTFSTLTVSNMSPEDSSIYLCSGGTGEAFFGQGTRLTVV.

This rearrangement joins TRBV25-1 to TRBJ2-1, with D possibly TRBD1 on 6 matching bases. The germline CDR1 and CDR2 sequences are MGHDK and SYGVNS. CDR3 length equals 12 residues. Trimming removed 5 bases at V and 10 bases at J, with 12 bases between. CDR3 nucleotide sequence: TGTGCCAGCAGTAGGACAGTGTGGGAGCAGTTCTTC. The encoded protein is CASSRTVWEQFF.

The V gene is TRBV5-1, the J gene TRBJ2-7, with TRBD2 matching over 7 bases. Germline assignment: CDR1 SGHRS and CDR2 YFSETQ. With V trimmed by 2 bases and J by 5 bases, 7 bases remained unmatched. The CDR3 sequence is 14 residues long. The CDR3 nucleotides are TGCGCCAGCAGCTTAAGGGGAGGGACCCACGAGCAGTACTTC. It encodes CASSLRGGTHEQYF.

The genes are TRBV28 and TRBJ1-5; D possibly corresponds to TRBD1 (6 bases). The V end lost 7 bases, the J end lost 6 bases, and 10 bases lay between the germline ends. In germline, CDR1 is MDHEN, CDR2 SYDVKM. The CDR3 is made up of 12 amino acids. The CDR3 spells CASIRGTQPQHF. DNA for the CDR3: TGTGCCAGCATTAGGGGGACTCAGCCCCAGCATTTT.

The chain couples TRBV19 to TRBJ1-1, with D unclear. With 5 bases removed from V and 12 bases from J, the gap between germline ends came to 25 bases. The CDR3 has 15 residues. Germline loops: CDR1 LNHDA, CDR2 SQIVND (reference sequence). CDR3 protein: CASSPREQGIMMTFF. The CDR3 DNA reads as TGTGCCAGTAGTCCCCGGGAACAAGGGATTATGATGACTTTCTTT. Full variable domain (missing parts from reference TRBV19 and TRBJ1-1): DGGITQSPKYLFRKEGQNVTLSCEQNLNHDAMYWYRQDPGQGLRLIYYSQIVNDFQKGDIAEGYSVSREKKESFPLTVTSAQKNPTAFYLCASSPREQGIMMTFFGQGTRLTVV.

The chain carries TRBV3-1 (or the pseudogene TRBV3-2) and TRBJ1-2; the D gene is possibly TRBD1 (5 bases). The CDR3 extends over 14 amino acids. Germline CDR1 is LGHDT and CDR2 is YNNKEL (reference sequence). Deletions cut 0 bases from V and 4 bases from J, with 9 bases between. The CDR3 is CASSQEGGTYGYTF. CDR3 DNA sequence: TGTGCCAGCAGCCAAGAGGGGGGGACCTATGGCTACACCTTC.

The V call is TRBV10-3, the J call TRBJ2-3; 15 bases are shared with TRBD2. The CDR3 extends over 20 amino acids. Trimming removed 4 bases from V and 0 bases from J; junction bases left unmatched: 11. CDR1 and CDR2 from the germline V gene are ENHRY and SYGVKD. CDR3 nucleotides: TGTGCCATCAGTGCCGGACTAGCGGGAGGGCCGGGGATAAGCACAGATACGCAGTATTTT. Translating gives CAISAGLAGGPGISTDTQYF.

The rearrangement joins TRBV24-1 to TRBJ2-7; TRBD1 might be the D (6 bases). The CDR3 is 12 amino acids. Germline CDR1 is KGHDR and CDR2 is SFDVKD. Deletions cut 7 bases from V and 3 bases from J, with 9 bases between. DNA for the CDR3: TGTGCCACCAGCTCACAGGGCTACGAGCAGTACTTC. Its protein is CATSSQGYEQYF.

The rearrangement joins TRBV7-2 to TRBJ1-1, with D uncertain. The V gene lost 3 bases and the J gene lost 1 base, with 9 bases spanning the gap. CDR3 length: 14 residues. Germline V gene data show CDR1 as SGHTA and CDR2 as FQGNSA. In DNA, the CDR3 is TGTGCCAGCAGCTTGGGCCCGTCGAACACTGAAGCTTTCTTT. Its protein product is CASSLGPSNTEAFF.

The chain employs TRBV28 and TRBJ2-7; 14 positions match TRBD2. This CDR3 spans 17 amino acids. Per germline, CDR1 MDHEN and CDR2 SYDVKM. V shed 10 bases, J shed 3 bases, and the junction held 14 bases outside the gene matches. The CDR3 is CAIEGGVGTSGSYEQYF. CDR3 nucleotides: TGTGCCATCGAGGGCGGAGTAGGGACTAGCGGGAGCTACGAGCAGTACTTC.

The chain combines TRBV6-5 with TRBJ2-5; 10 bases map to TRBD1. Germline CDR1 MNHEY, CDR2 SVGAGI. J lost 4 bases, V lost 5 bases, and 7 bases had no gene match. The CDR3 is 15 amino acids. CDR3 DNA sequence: TGTGCCAGCAGTCTCGACAGGGGGCGCGGAGAGACCCAGTACTTC. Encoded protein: CASSLDRGRGETQYF.

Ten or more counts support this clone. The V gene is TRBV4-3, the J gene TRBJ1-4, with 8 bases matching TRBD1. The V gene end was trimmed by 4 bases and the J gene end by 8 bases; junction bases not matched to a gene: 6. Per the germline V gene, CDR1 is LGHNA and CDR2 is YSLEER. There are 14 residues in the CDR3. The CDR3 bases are TGCGCCAGCAGCCCTGGACAGGGAGGCGAAAAACTGTTTTTT. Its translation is CASSPGQGGEKLFF.

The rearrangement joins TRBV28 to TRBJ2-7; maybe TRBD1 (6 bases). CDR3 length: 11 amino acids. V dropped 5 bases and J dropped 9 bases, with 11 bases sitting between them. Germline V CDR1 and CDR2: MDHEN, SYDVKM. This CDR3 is CASSPGAGQYF. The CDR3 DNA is TGTGCCAGCAGTCCAGGGGCCGGGCAGTACTTC.

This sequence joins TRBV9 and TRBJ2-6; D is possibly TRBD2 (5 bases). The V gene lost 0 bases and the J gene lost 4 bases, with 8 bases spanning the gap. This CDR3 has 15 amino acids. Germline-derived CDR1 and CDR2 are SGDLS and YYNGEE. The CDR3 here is CASSVGGSGANVLTF. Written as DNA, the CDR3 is TGTGCCAGCAGCGTAGGCGGGTCGGGGGCCAACGTCCTGACTTTC. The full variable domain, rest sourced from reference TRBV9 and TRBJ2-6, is DSGVTQTPKHLITATGQRVTLRCSPRSGDLSVYWYQQSLDQGLQFLIQYYNGEERAKGNILERFSAQQFPDLHSELNLSSLELGDSALYFCASSVGGSGANVLTFGAGSRLTVL.

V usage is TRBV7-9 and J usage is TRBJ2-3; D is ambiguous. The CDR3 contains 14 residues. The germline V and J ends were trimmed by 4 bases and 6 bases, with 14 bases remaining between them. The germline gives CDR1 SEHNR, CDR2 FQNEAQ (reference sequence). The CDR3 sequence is CASSSLGDPDTQYF. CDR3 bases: TGTGCCAGCAGCTCCCTAGGAGATCCGGATACGCAGTATTTT.

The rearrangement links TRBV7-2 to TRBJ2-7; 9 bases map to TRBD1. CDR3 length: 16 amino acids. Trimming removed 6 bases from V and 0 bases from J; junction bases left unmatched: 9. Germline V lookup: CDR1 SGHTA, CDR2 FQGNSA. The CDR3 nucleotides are TGTGCCAGCAGAGATGGGACAGGGAAGAGCTCCTACGAGCAGTACTTC. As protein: CASRDGTGKSSYEQYF. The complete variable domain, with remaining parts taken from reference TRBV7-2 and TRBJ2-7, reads GAGVSQSPSNKVTEKGKDVELRCDPISGHTALYWYRQSLGQGLEFLIYFQGNSAPDKSGLPSDRFSAERTGGSVSTLTIQRTQQEDSAVYLCASRDGTGKSSYEQYFGPGTRLTVT.

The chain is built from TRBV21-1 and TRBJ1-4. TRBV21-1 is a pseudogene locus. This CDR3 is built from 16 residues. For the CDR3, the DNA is TGTGCCAGCAGCAAAGAAGGGGGGGTAACTAATGAAAAACTGTTTTTT. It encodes CASSKEGGVTNEKLFF.

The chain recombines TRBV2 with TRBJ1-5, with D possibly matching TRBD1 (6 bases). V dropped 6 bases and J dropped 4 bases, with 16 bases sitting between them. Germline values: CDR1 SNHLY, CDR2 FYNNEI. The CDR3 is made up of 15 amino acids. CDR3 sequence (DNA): TGTGCCAGCAGCCTACAGGGATTATCTAATCAGCCCCAGCATTTT. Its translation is CASSLQGLSNQPQHF.

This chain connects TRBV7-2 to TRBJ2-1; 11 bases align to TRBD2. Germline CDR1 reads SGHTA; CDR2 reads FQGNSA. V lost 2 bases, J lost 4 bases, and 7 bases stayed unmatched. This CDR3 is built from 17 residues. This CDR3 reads CASSLLRLAGGYNEQFF. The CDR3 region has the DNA TGTGCCAGCAGCTTACTTCGGCTAGCGGGAGGTTACAATGAGCAGTTCTTC.

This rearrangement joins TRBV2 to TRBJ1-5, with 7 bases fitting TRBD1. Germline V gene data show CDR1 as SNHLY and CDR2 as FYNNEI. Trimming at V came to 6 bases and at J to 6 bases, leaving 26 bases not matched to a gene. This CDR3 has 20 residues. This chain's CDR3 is CASSHKETGRLSIRGQPQHF. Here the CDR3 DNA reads TGTGCCAGCAGCCATAAGGAGACAGGGAGACTCTCAATACGGGGTCAGCCCCAGCATTTT.

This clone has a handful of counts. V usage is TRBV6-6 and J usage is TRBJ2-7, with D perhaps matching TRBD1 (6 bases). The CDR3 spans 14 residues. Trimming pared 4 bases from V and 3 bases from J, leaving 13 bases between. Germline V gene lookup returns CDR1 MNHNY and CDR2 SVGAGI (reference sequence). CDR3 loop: CASSSGQRFYEQYF. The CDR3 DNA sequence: TGTGCCAGCAGTTCAGGACAGCGTTTCTACGAGCAGTACTTC.

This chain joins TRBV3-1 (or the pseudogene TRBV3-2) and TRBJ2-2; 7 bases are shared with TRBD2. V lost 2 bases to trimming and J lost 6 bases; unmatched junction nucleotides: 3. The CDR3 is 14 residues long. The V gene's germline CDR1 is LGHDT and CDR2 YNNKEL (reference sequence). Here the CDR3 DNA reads TGTGCCAGCAGCCAACTACGGGGGGCCGGGGAGCTGTTTTTT. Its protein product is CASSQLRGAGELFF.